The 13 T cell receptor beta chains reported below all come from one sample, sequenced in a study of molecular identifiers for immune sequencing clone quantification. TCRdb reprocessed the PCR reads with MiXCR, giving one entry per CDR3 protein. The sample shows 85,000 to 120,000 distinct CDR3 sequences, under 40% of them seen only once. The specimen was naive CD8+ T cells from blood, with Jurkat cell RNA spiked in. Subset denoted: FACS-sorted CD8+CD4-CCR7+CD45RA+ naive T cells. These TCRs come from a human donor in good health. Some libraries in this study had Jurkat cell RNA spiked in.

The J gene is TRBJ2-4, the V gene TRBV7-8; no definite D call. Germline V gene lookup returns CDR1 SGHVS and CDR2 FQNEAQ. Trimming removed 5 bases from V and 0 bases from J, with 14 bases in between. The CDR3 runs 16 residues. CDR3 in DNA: TGTGCCAGCAGCCCCGACTGGCCAGAAGCCAAAAACATTCAGTACTTC. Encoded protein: CASSPDWPEAKNIQYF. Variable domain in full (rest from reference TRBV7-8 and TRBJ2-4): GAGVSQSPRYKVAKRGQDVALRCDPISGHVSLFWYQQALGQGPEFLTYFQNEAQLDKSGLPSDRFFAERPEGSVSTLKIQRTQQEDSAVYLCASSPDWPEAKNIQYFGAGTRLSVL.

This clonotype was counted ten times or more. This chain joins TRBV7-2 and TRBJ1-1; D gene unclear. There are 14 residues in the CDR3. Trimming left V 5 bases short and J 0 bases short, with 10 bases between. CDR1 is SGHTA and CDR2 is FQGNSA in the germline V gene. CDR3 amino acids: CASSPPDVNTEAFF. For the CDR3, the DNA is TGTGCCAGCAGCCCTCCTGATGTGAACACTGAAGCTTTCTTT.

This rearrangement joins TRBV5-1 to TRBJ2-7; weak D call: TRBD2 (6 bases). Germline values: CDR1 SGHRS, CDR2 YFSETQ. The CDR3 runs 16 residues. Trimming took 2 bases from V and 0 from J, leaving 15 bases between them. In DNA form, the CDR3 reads TGCGCCAGCAGCTTCACGAGCGGGCTTTTCTCCTACGAGCAGTACTTC. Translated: CASSFTSGLFSYEQYF.

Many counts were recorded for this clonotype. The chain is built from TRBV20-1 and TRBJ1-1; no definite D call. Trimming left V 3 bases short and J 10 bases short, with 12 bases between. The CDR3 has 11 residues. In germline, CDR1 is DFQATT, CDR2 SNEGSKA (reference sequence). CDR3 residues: CSARDGLVAFF. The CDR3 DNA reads TGCAGTGCTAGGGACGGACTGGTAGCTTTCTTT.

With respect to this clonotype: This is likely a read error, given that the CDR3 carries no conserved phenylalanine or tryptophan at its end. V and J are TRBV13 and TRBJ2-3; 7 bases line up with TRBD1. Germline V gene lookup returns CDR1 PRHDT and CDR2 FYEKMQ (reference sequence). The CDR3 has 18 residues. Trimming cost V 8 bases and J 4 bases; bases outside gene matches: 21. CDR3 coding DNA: TGTGCCAGCTCACAGGACAGGCGACGAAAGGGCCGCGCAGATACGCAGTATTTA. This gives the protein CASSQDRRRKGRADTQYL.

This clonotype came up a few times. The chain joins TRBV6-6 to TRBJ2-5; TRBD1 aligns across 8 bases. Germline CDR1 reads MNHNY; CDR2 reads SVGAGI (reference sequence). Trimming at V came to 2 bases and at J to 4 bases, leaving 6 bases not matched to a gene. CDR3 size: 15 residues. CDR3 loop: CASSYGSGGVETQYF. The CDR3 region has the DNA TGTGCCAGCAGTTACGGGTCAGGGGGCGTAGAGACCCAGTACTTC.

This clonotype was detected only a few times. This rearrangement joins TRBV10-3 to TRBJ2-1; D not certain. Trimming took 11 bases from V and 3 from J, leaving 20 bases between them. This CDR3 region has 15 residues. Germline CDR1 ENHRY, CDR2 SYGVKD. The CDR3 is CAPPEVWILYNEQFF. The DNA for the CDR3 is TGTGCCCCCCCAGAAGTTTGGATCCTCTACAATGAGCAGTTCTTC.

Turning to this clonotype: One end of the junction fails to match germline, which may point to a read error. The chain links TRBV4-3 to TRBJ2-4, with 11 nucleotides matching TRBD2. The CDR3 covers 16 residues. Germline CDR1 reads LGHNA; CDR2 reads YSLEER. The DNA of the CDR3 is TGCGCCGGCAGCAGAGTAGCGGGAGGGCCCCAAAACATTCAGTACTTC. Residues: CAGSRVAGGPQNIQYF.

CDR3 in DNA: TGTGCCAGTAGTGGAACTAGAGACAATGAGCAGTTCTTC. Translating gives CASSGTRDNEQFF. This chain uses TRBV19 with TRBJ2-1; a possible D gene is TRBD2 (5 bases). This CDR3 spans 13 amino acids. Germline values: CDR1 LNHDA, CDR2 SQIVND (reference sequence). The V end was cut by 5 bases, the J end by 5 bases, with 10 bases between. The full variable domain, its missing parts supplied by reference TRBV19 and TRBJ2-1, is DGGITQSPKYLFRKEGQNVTLSCEQNLNHDAMYWYRQDPGQGLRLIYYSQIVNDFQKGDIAEGYSVSREKKESFPLTVTSAQKNPTAFYLCASSGTRDNEQFFGPGTRLTVL.

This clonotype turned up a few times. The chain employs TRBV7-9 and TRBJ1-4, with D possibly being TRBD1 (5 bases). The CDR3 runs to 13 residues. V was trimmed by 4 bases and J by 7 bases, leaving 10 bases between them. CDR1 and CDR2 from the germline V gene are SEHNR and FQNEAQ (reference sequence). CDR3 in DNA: TGTGCCAGCAGCTCAGAGGGGTTTGAAAAACTGTTTTTT. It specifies CASSSEGFEKLFF.

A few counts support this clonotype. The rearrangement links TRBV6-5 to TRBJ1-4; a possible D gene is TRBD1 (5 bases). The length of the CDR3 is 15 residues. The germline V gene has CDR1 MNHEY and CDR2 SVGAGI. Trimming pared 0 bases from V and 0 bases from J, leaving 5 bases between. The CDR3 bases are TGTGCCAGCAGTTACTCAGGGGCAACTAATGAAAAACTGTTTTTT. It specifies CASSYSGATNEKLFF.

CDR3 sequence reads: CASREGVLRLQTQYF. DNA for the CDR3: TGTGCCAGCAGAGAAGGAGTGCTTAGATTACAGACCCAGTACTTC. The chain employs TRBV6-2 or TRBV6-3 and TRBJ2-5; D call uncertain. Germline V gives CDR1 MNHEY, CDR2 SVGEGT. The CDR3 totals 15 residues. V was cut by 6 bases and J by 6 bases, with 20 bases left in between.

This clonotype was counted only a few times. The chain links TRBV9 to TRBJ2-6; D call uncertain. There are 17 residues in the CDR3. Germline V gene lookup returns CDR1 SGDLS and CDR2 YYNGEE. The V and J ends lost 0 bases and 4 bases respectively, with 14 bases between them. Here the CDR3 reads CASSVARKTVGANVLTF. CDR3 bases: TGTGCCAGCAGCGTAGCTCGAAAGACGGTGGGGGCCAACGTCCTGACTTTC.